The source of this TCR beta chain is a study of T cells in women clearing cervical HPV infection. V lost 4 bases and J 0 bases, leaving 13 bases between the germline ends. CDR3 length: 17 amino acids. Germline V gene lookup returns CDR1 SGHDN and CDR2 FVKESK. For this clone: The missing CDR3 end, 3 residues past where the read stops, is filled in from the germline J gene.

Generated by immunoSEQ multiplex PCR, the TCRdb table keeps only in-frame clones and is missing some. The sample includes 25,000 to 35,000 clones. This chain joins TRBV14 and TRBJ1-6; no reliable D call. The sample taken for sequencing was blood buffy coat. The receptor comes from a woman aged 18-70 years with a cervical HPV16 infection that either progressed to CIN3+ or cleared (not recorded which). The sequenced part of the CDR3 DNA is TGTGCCAGCAGCCCCTTGGCACAGAGCTCCTATAATTCACCC. Translated, it gives CASSPLAQSSYNSP. The CDR3 in its entirety is CASSPLAQSSYNSPLHF.